The rows below give T cell receptor beta chains drawn from one sample of a study of T cell responses to AZD1222 COVID-19 vaccine. The protocol was immunoSEQ multiplex PCR, while the TCRdb copy is restricted to in-frame clones and leaves out a portion. The sample consists of about 180,000 clones, roughly nine tenths of them appearing once. Specimen: peripheral blood, collected on day 0 of AZD1222 vaccination. The receptor source for this set is an adult in good health. CDR3s leave out the opening cysteine and the closing phenylalanine or tryptophan. Clone size is given for some rows only: seen once, a few or many times, or a class if the clone is expanded.

J: TRBJ1-3
size: .
length: 15
V: TRBV24-1
CDR3: ATSDPTGVGTGNTIY

J: TRBJ2-7
size: .
length: 10
V: TRBV29-1
CDR3: SGRLAPGEQY

J: TRBJ2-2
size: .
length: 10
V: TRBV25-1
CDR3: AVRRNTGELF

J: TRBJ2-7
size: .
length: 12
V: TRBV25-1
CDR3: ASSGGDKVYEQY

J: TRBJ1-1
size: .
length: 13
V: TRBV10-3
CDR3: AISESGGADTEAF

J: TRBJ1-6
size: .
length: 11
V: TRBV27
CDR3: ASSLSRGSPLH

J: TRBJ2-2
size: .
length: 11
V: TRBV15
CDR3: ATSGVKAGELF

J: TRBJ2-5
size: .
length: 13
V: TRBV7-9
CDR3: ASSLVPSVGETQY

J: TRBJ2-4
size: .
length: 12
V: TRBV7-8
CDR3: ASSFFSGKNIQY

J: TRBJ2-1
size: .
length: 9
V: TRBV6-5
CDR3: ASREGYEQF

J: TRBJ1-1
size: .
length: 14
V: TRBV28
CDR3: HQTAGYFGGNTEAF

J: TRBJ2-2
size: .
length: 13
V: TRBV28
CDR3: ASRGGARAPRELF

J: TRBJ1-4
size: .
length: 12
V: TRBV27
CDR3: ASSLILEGEKLF

J: TRBJ2-1
size: .
length: 9
V: TRBV20-1
CDR3: SAREAGLEF

J: TRBJ1-1
size: .
length: 12
V: TRBV28
CDR3: ASSPLLTGASAF

J: TRBJ2-7
size: .
length: 14
V: TRBV4-3
CDR3: ASSQDFRDRGSEQY

J: TRBJ1-1
size: .
length: 14
V: TRBV27
CDR3: ASSSYPQGLGTEAF

J: TRBJ2-7
size: .
length: 10
V: TRBV5-4
CDR3: ASSRDTLEQY

J: TRBJ2-1
size: .
length: 11
V: TRBV19
CDR3: ASSQGSYNEQF

J: TRBJ2-1
size: .
length: 12
V: TRBV7-6
CDR3: ASSLSRGGDEQF

J: TRBJ2-6
size: .
length: 14
V: TRBV27
CDR3: ASCTGGPSGANVLT

J: TRBJ1-5
size: once
length: 12
V: TRBV6-5
CDR3: ASSRDRVGWPQH

J: TRBJ1-1
size: .
length: 13
V: TRBV30
CDR3: AWSVSMGGRTEAF

J: TRBJ1-1
size: .
length: 11
V: TRBV5-4
CDR3: ASSSLVGGEAF

J: TRBJ2-7
size: once
length: 10
V: TRBV10-3
CDR3: ATIQDPGEQY

J: TRBJ1-1
size: .
length: 12
V: TRBV10-1
CDR3: ASSESGGDRQAF

J: TRBJ2-4
size: .
length: 12
V: TRBV7-2
CDR3: ASSPGLGGNIQY

J: TRBJ1-3
size: .
length: 13
V: TRBV6-1
CDR3: ASSEAMFSGNTIY

J: TRBJ2-3
size: .
length: 10
V: TRBV18
CDR3: ASSPLGDTQY

J: TRBJ2-1
size: .
length: 14
V: TRBV9
CDR3: ASSVTSGRFVDEQF

J: TRBJ1-1
size: once
length: 10
V: TRBV25-1
CDR3: ASRQGSNEAF

J: TRBJ2-7
size: .
length: 14
V: TRBV6-6
CDR3: ASSSLIGASSYEQY

J: TRBJ1-6
size: .
length: 13
V: TRBV9
CDR3: ASSVDPGTDSPLH

J: TRBJ2-7
size: .
length: 15
V: TRBV27
CDR3: ASSPTPGTSGSYEQY

J: TRBJ1-1
size: .
length: 10
V: TRBV7-9
CDR3: ASSRLNTEAF

J: TRBJ2-1
size: .
length: 14
V: TRBV7-2
CDR3: ASSQRQLSSYNEQF

J: TRBJ2-7
size: .
length: 12
V: TRBV27
CDR3: ASSLGDSAYEQY

J: TRBJ1-1
size: .
length: 11
V: TRBV6-2/TRBV6-3
CDR3: ASSLGAGGRGS

J: TRBJ1-2
size: .
length: 16
V: TRBV19
CDR3: ASSVSGTTGAFFGGYT

J: TRBJ2-3
size: .
length: 16
V: TRBV5-1
CDR3: ASSYFRGQGALTDTQY

J: TRBJ1-3
size: .
length: 16
V: TRBV5-1
CDR3: ASSSPRPGGASGNTIY

J: TRBJ2-1
size: .
length: 14
V: TRBV12-5
CDR3: ASGLADRGGHLAQF

J: TRBJ2-7
size: .
length: 12
V: TRBV30
CDR3: AWSALQVRDEQY

J: TRBJ1-2
size: once
length: 10
V: TRBV28
CDR3: ASEIQNYGYT

J: TRBJ1-1
size: .
length: 13
V: TRBV5-1
CDR3: ASSPTGTRNTEAF

J: TRBJ2-2
size: .
length: 17
V: TRBV6-2/TRBV6-3
CDR3: ASSRRLAGVMIESGELF

J: TRBJ1-5
size: .
length: 14
V: TRBV7-9
CDR3: ASSLFDGRRNQPQH

J: TRBJ1-5
size: .
length: 12
V: TRBV5-1
CDR3: ASSPRQGNQPQH

J: TRBJ1-6
size: .
length: 15
V: TRBV5-1
CDR3: ASVNNVDRGVNSPLH